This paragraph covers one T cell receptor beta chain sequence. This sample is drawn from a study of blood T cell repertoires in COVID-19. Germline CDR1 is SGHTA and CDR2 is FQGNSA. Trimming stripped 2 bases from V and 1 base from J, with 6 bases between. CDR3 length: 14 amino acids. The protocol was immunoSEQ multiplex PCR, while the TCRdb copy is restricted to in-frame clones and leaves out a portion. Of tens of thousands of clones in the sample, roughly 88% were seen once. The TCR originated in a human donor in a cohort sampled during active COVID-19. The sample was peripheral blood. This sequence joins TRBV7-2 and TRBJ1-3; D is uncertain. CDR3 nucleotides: TGTGCCAGCAGCTTATCCATTTCTGGAAACACCATATATTTT. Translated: CASSLSISGNTIYF.